The rows below give T cell receptor beta chains drawn from one sample of a study of blood T cells in healthy people across ages. MiXCR, run by TCRdb on the 5' RACE reads, gives a single entry per CDR3 protein. In the table there are around 650,000 distinct CDR3 sequences, 35% to 50% of which are singletons. Specimen: blood. Receptors originate from a man older than 75 in good health. CDR3s include the opening cysteine and the closing phenylalanine or tryptophan. A D gene is named only where the DNA matches it firmly. Clone size is not always given. Where it is, it says once, few, many or a class for expanded clones.

V	J	length	size	D	CDR3	DNA
TRBV9	TRBJ2-7	17	few	-	CASPTKRETKGTYEQYF	TGTGCCAGCCCCACCAAACGCGAAACCAAGGGGACCTACGAGCAGTACTTC
TRBV20-1	TRBJ2-1	12	-	-	CSARRDGDEQFF	TGCAGTGCTAGGAGAGATGGGGATGAGCAGTTCTTC
TRBV7-2	TRBJ2-3	16	few	TRBD1	CASSSRTGGTIDTQYF	TGTGCCAGCAGCTCCCGGACAGGGGGTACGATAGATACGCAGTATTTT
TRBV6-2/TRBV6-3	TRBJ2-1	15	-	-	CASSYSAGPGGEQFF	TGTGCCAGCAGTTACTCGGCGGGGCCAGGAGGTGAGCAGTTCTTC
TRBV7-6	TRBJ2-5	14	-	TRBD2	CASSGLAGDSEQYF	TGTGCCAGCAGCGGCTTAGCGGGAGACAGTGAGCAGTACTTC
TRBV18	TRBJ2-3	14	-	-	CASSPRVTPDTQYF	TGTGCCAGCTCACCACGGGTCACCCCAGATACGCAGTATTTT
TRBV10-2	TRBJ2-7	14	-	-	CASSELAEPYEQYF	TGCGCCAGCAGTGAGTTGGCAGAACCCTACGAGCAGTACTTC
TRBV6-1	TRBJ1-2	12	-	TRBD1	CAPKRDRVGYTF	TGTGCCCCAAAACGGGACAGGGTCGGCTACACCTTC
TRBV27	TRBJ2-7	14	-	TRBD2	CASSPGVAGREQYF	TGTGCCAGCAGTCCAGGGGTAGCGGGACGCGAGCAGTACTTC
TRBV3-1	TRBJ2-5	15	once	TRBD2	CASSQGGLAGAEQYF	TGTGCCAGCAGCCAAGGGGGACTAGCGGGAGCTGAGCAGTACTTC
TRBV4-1	TRBJ2-5	14	few	-	CASSSGGRGETQYF	TGCGCCAGCAGCTCTGGGGGGCGGGGAGAGACCCAGTACTTC
TRBV5-5	TRBJ2-7	17	-	TRBD1	CASSLGPSGRGTYEQYF	TGTGCCAGCAGCTTGGGGCCCTCGGGCAGGGGGACCTACGAGCAGTACTTC
TRBV20-1	TRBJ2-1	18	few	-	CSARKVATRDSTYNEQFF	TGCAGTGCTAGAAAGGTGGCAACCCGGGACTCTACCTACAATGAGCAGTTCTTC
TRBV12-3/TRBV12-4	TRBJ2-1	15	few	TRBD1	CASSDRGTGYNEQFF	TGTGCCAGCTCCGACCGGGGGACAGGCTACAATGAGCAGTTCTTC
TRBV7-9	TRBJ2-3	14	-	-	CASRPIAGADTQYF	TGTGCCAGCAGACCCATAGCAGGTGCAGATACGCAGTATTTT
TRBV6-4	TRBJ2-2	14	-	-	CASRRMGNTGELFF	TGTGCCAGCAGACGAATGGGGAACACCGGGGAGCTGTTTTTT
TRBV20-1	TRBJ2-7	15	few	TRBD2	CSARPPGRGVDEQYF	TGCAGTGCTAGACCCCCGGGGCGGGGGGTCGACGAGCAGTACTTC
TRBV4-2	TRBJ2-3	14	-	TRBD1	CASSRDRAPDTQYF	TGTGCCAGCAGCCGAGACAGGGCCCCAGATACGCAGTATTTT
TRBV4-3	TRBJ2-2	16	-	TRBD2	CASSQDRREDTGELFF	TGCGCCAGCAGCCAAGATCGTCGGGAGGACACCGGGGAGCTGTTTTTT
TRBV5-1	TRBJ2-6	18	-	TRBD1	CASSLDGDRTPGANVLTF	TGCGCCAGCAGCTTGGATGGGGACAGGACACCTGGGGCCAACGTCCTGACTTTC
TRBV28	TRBJ1-5	14	-	-	CASSTGGGFQPQHF	TGTGCCAGCAGTACCGGGGGGGGATTCCAGCCCCAGCATTTT
TRBV2	TRBJ2-1	11	few	-	CASSSINEQFF	TGTGCCAGCAGTTCAATCAATGAGCAGTTCTTC
TRBV27	TRBJ2-5	15	many	TRBD1	CASSSSRGTQETQYF	TGTGCCAGCAGTTCTAGCAGGGGGACCCAAGAGACCCAGTACTTC
TRBV4-3	TRBJ2-5	16	-	-	CASSQDHRGGQETQYF	TGCGCCAGCAGCCAAGACCATCGAGGGGGCCAAGAGACCCAGTACTTC
TRBV29-1	TRBJ2-7	11	many	-	CSAKSLGEQYF	TGCAGCGCCAAGAGTCTCGGCGAGCAGTACTTC
TRBV27	TRBJ2-7	16	few	TRBD2	CASSSEAGVLSYEQYF	TGTGCCAGCAGTTCAGAAGCGGGAGTTCTGTCCTACGAGCAGTACTTC
TRBV6-6	TRBJ2-7	16	few	-	CASSSPEGDGGYEQYF	TGTGCCAGCAGTTCCCCCGAGGGGGACGGTGGTTACGAGCAGTACTTC
TRBV7-6	TRBJ2-5	16	-	TRBD1	CASTLRDRRTGGKQYF	TGTGCCAGCACCTTAAGGGACAGACGGACAGGGGGCAAGCAGTACTTC
TRBV24-1	TRBJ2-7	14	-	-	CATSSTGLYNEQYF	TGCGCCACCAGTTCCACCGGGCTCTACAATGAGCAGTACTTC
TRBV4-2	TRBJ2-1	17	-	-	CASSQVGGPFKYNEQFF	TGTGCCAGCAGCCAAGTGGGGGGCCCCTTCAAATACAATGAGCAGTTCTTC
TRBV25-1	TRBJ1-1	13	-	-	CASSDNVNTEAFF	TGTGCCAGCAGTGACAACGTGAACACTGAAGCTTTCTTT
TRBV10-2	TRBJ1-1	13	-	-	CASGEGNDTEAFF	TGCGCCAGCGGGGAGGGAAATGACACTGAAGCTTTCTTT
TRBV20-1	TRBJ2-4	13	few	-	CSARPGSKNIQYF	TGCAGTGCTAGGCCTGGGTCCAAAAACATTCAGTACTTC
TRBV6-1	TRBJ2-5	21	-	TRBD2	CASSERDRGRTGLAGVETQYF	TGTGCCAGCAGTGAAAGGGACAGGGGACGTACGGGACTAGCGGGAGTGGAGACCCAGTACTTC
TRBV7-2	TRBJ2-7	13	few	-	CASSLGRDYEQYF	TGTGCCAGCAGCCTCGGACGGGACTACGAGCAGTACTTC
TRBV20-1	TRBJ2-3	15	-	-	CSASGLSGYTDTQYF	TGCAGTGCTAGCGGCCTTAGCGGATACACAGATACGCAGTATTTT
TRBV12-3/TRBV12-4	TRBJ2-7	16	few	-	CASSLAGGVASYEQYF	TGTGCCAGCAGTTTAGCAGGCGGGGTCGCCTCCTACGAGCAGTACTTC
TRBV7-2	TRBJ2-7	13	-	-	CASSLIPTYEQYF	TGTGCCAGCAGCTTAATCCCAACCTACGAGCAGTACTTC
TRBV20-1	TRBJ2-1	15	-	TRBD2	CSARPAGGPGNEQFF	TGCAGTGCTAGGCCGGCGGGAGGGCCGGGCAATGAGCAGTTCTTC
TRBV5-1	TRBJ2-1	14	-	-	CASSLASSSNEQFF	TGCGCCAGCAGCTTGGCGTCTAGTTCGAATGAGCAGTTCTTC
TRBV6-5	TRBJ1-1	11	-	-	CASSSRAEAFF	TGTGCCAGCAGTTCCCGTGCTGAAGCTTTCTTT
TRBV27	TRBJ1-4	13	-	-	CASSFWADEKLFF	TGTGCCAGCAGTTTTTGGGCGGATGAAAAACTGTTTTTT
TRBV29-1	TRBJ2-5	13	-	TRBD1	CSVDPRGQETQYF	TGCAGCGTGGATCCCAGGGGGCAGGAGACCCAGTACTTC
TRBV20-1	TRBJ1-6	15	-	TRBD1	CSAGPPGQGNSPLHF	TGCAGTGCTGGGCCCCCGGGACAGGGGAATTCACCCCTCCACTTT
TRBV2	TRBJ2-2	15	-	-	CASTPWGLNTGELFF	TGTGCCAGCACTCCCTGGGGACTGAACACCGGGGAGCTGTTTTTT
TRBV3-1	TRBJ2-5	17	-	TRBD2	CASSQRRGGGAQETQYF	TGTGCCAGCAGCCAAAGGCGGGGGGGCGGGGCCCAAGAGACCCAGTACTTC
TRBV6-2/TRBV6-3	TRBJ2-3	15	-	-	CASSLRRERRDTQYF	TGTGCCAGCAGCCTACGTCGGGAGAGGCGGGATACGCAGTATTTT
TRBV7-9	TRBJ2-2	13	-	-	CASSGDHTGELFF	TGTGCCAGCAGCGGGGACCACACCGGGGAGCTGTTTTTT
TRBV6-1	TRBJ2-1	15	many	TRBD2	CASSERAGGVYEQFF	TGTGCCAGCAGTGAAAGGGCGGGGGGAGTCTATGAGCAGTTCTTC
TRBV28	TRBJ2-5	13	-	TRBD1	CASKATGVKTQYF	TGTGCCAGCAAAGCGACAGGGGTAAAGACCCAGTACTTC
TRBV9	TRBJ2-3	16	-	-	CASSPAQSTSTDTQYF	TGTGCCAGCAGCCCCGCCCAGTCCACTAGCACAGATACGCAGTATTTT
TRBV12-3/TRBV12-4	TRBJ2-5	16	few	TRBD1	CASGLGRGLLVETQYF	TGTGCCAGCGGCCTCGGTAGGGGGCTGCTCGTGGAGACCCAGTACTTC